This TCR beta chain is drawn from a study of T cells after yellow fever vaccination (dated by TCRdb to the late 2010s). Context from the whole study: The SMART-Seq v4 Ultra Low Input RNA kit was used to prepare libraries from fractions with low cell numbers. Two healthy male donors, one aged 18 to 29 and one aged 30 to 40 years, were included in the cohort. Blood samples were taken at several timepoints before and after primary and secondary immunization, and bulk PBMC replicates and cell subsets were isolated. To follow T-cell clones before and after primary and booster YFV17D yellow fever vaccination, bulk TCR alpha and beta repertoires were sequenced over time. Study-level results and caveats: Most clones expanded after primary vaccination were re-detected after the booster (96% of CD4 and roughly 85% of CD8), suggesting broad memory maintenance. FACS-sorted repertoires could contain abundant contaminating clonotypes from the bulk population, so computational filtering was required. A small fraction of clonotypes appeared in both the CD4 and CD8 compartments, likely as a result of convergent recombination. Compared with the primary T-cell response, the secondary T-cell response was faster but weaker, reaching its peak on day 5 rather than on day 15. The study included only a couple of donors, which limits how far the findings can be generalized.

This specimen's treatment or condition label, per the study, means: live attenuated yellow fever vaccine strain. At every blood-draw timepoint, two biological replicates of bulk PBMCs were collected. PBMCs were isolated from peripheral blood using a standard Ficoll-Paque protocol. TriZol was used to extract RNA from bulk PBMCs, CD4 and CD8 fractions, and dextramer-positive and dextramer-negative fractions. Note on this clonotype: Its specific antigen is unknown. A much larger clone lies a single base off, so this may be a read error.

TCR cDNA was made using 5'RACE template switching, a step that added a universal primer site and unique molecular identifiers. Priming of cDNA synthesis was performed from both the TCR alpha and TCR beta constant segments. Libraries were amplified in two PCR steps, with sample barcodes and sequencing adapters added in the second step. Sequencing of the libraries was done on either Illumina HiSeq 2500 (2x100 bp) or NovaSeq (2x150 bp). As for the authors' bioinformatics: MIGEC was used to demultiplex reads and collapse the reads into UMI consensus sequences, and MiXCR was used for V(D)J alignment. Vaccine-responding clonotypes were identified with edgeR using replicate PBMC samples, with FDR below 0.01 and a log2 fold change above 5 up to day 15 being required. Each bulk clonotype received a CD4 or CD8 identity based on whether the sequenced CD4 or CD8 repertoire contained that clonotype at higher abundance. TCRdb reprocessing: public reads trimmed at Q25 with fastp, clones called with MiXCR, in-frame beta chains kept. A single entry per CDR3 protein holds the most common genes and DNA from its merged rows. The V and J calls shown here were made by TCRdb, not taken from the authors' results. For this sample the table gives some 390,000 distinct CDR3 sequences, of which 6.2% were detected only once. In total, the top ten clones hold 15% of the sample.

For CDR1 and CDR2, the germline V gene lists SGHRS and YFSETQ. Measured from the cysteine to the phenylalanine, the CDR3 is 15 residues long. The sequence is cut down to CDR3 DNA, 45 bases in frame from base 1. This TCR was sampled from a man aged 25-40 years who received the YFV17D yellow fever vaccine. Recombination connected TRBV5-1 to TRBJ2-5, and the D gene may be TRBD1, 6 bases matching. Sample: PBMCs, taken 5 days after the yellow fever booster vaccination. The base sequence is TGCGCCAGCAGCTTGGGGCAGGGGCGCTTGGAGACCCAGTGCTTC. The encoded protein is CASSLGQGRLETQCF.